A single sample gave rise to the 32 T cell receptor beta chains below, sequenced in a study of blood T cell repertoires in COVID-19. Sequenced by immunoSEQ multiplex PCR; TCRdb stores in-frame clones only, minus some. Seen here are approximately 140,000 clones, 88% observed once, and the top ten hold more than 9%. Sequencing was done on a sample of peripheral blood. These receptors were taken from a man aged 45-60 years with active or convalescent COVID-19.

This rearrangement joins TRBV3-1 (or the pseudogene TRBV3-2) to TRBJ2-3; 12 positions match TRBD2. Germline CDR1 reads LGHDT; CDR2 reads YNNKEL (reference sequence). Unmatched junction bases numbered 6, after V lost 1 base and J lost 4 bases. The CDR3 has 17 residues. The CDR3 sequence: CASSQARTSGISDTQYF. CDR3 bases: TGTGCCAGCAGCCAAGCCCGGACTAGCGGGATCTCAGATACGCAGTATTTT.

This sequence joins TRBV7-3 and TRBJ1-2; 12 bases map to TRBD1. This CDR3 spans 17 amino acids. Germline CDR1 is SGHTA and CDR2 is FQGTGA. V lost 4 bases to trimming and J lost 6 bases; unmatched junction nucleotides: 12. CDR3 sequence reads: CASSSNRDRGRKDGYTF. The CDR3, as DNA: TGTGCCAGCAGCTCAAACCGGGACAGGGGGCGTAAGGATGGCTACACCTTC.

This chain uses TRBV27 with TRBJ1-3, with D hard to call. The V gene's germline CDR1 is MNHEY and CDR2 SMNVEV (reference sequence). Between the trimmed V and J ends, which lost 6 bases and 3 bases, there was a span of 15 bases. The CDR3 has 15 residues. The CDR3 coding sequence is TGTGCCAGCAGGCCAGGAGGGAATCTTGGAAACACCATATATTTT. Translated, it gives CASRPGGNLGNTIYF.

V is TRBV27 and J is TRBJ2-3, with 11 positions matching TRBD1. Germline-derived CDR1 and CDR2 are MNHEY and SMNVEV (reference sequence). V dropped 2 bases and J dropped 5; count of bases not matched to a gene: 12. This CDR3 region has 18 residues. The CDR3 loop reads CASSLGLWTGGAGDTQYF. For the CDR3, the DNA is TGTGCCAGCAGTTTAGGCCTATGGACAGGGGGCGCAGGAGATACGCAGTATTTT.

The chain couples TRBV24-1 to TRBJ2-5; D may be TRBD1 (5 bases). CDR1 and CDR2 (germline): KGHDR, SFDVKD. The CDR3 is 14 amino acids. The germline V and J ends were trimmed by 6 bases and 1 base, with 11 bases remaining between them. The CDR3 loop reads CATSKGASQETQYF. CDR3 coding DNA: TGTGCCACCAGTAAAGGGGCTTCCCAAGAGACCCAGTACTTC.

The chain links TRBV24-1 to TRBJ2-1; 10 nucleotides line up with TRBD1. This CDR3 has 16 residues. CDR1 and CDR2 (germline): KGHDR, SFDVKD. The junction had 8 bases not matched to a gene; V was cut back by 4 bases and J by 6 bases. The CDR3 here is CATSEPPTGGFNEQFF. CDR3 bases: TGTGCCACCAGTGAACCGCCGACAGGGGGCTTCAATGAGCAGTTCTTC.

The chain is built from TRBV2 and TRBJ2-5; 7 positions match TRBD2. The length of the CDR3 is 14 residues. V shed 7 bases, J shed 5 bases, and the junction held 10 bases outside the gene matches. Germline V gene lookup returns CDR1 SNHLY and CDR2 FYNNEI. As DNA, the CDR3 is TGTGCCAGCACCCGGGGACTATTCGGGGAGACCCAGTACTTC. Translating gives CASTRGLFGETQYF.

The V call is TRBV19, the J call TRBJ2-5, with unresolved D. V was shortened by 3 bases and J by 4 bases, with 3 bases between the two germline ends. The CDR3 totals 11 residues. Germline V gene sequence: CDR1 LNHDA, CDR2 SQIVND (reference sequence). The CDR3 coding sequence is TGTGCCAGTAGTATTCGAGAGACCCAGTACTTC. Its protein is CASSIRETQYF. Complete variable domain (other parts from reference TRBV19 and TRBJ2-5): DGGITQSPKYLFRKEGQNVTLSCEQNLNHDAMYWYRQDPGQGLRLIYYSQIVNDFQKGDIAEGYSVSREKKESFPLTVTSAQKNPTAFYLCASSIRETQYFGPGTRLLVL.

In this sample, this clone turned up once. The chain combines TRBV19 with TRBJ2-7; 8 bases match TRBD1. CDR3 length equals 15 residues. V shed 0 bases, J shed 3 bases, and the junction held 4 bases outside the gene matches. CDR1 is LNHDA and CDR2 is SQIVND in the germline V gene (reference sequence). CDR3 DNA: TGTGCCAGTAGTATAGATGGACAGGGTATCTACGAGCAGTACTTC. This codes for CASSIDGQGIYEQYF. Complete variable domain (other parts from reference TRBV19 and TRBJ2-7): DGGITQSPKYLFRKEGQNVTLSCEQNLNHDAMYWYRQDPGQGLRLIYYSQIVNDFQKGDIAEGYSVSREKKESFPLTVTSAQKNPTAFYLCASSIDGQGIYEQYFGPGTRLTVT.

A few counts support this clone. The gene calls are TRBV28 and TRBJ2-5, with D perhaps matching TRBD1 (6 bases). There are 18 residues in the CDR3. V lost 2 bases and J 5 bases, leaving 24 bases between the germline ends. CDR1 is MDHEN and CDR2 is SYDVKM in the germline V gene. Written as DNA, the CDR3 is TGTGCCAGCAGTTTAGTTCTTGCAGGGACACAAAGGTGGGAGACCCAGTACTTC. This sequence encodes CASSLVLAGTQRWETQYF.

The V and J genes are TRBV30 and TRBJ1-6; D not certain. V lost 1 base and J lost 0, with 7 bases in between. Looked up from germline, CDR1 is GTSNPN and CDR2 is SVGIG (reference sequence). The CDR3 contains 15 residues. The CDR3 coding sequence is TGTGCCTGGAGTGCAGAGGGCTCCTATAATTCACCCCTCCACTTT. It is translated as CAWSAEGSYNSPLHF.

The chain links TRBV18 to TRBJ2-7; 9 nucleotides agree with TRBD2. Trimming removed 2 bases from V and 9 bases from J; junction bases left unmatched: 11. This CDR3 region has 15 residues. Germline lookup yields CDR1 KGHSH and CDR2 LQKENI. The CDR3 is CASSPIAGEVGWQYF. The CDR3 DNA follows: TGTGCCAGCTCACCAATAGCGGGAGAGGTCGGTTGGCAGTACTTC.

The chain has TRBV4-2 and TRBJ1-2, with D possibly TRBD1 on 6 matching bases. Deletions cut 6 bases from V and 5 bases from J, with 22 bases between. Germline assignment: CDR1 LGHNA and CDR2 YNFKEQ. The CDR3 extends over 16 amino acids. The CDR3 DNA reads TGTGCCAGCAGTCCTCAGTTCCGGGACACCAAATATGGCTACACCTTC. This translates into CASSPQFRDTKYGYTF.

The table lists this clone with a few counts. The chain has TRBV10-2 and TRBJ2-7, with TRBD2 matching 8 bases. CDR3 size: 16 residues. V lost 3 bases and J lost 3; bases outside the gene matches: 10. CDR1 and CDR2 (germline): WSHSY, SAAADI. The CDR3 region is CASSEGGAGVGYEQYF. As DNA, the CDR3 is TGCGCCAGCAGTGAAGGAGGAGCGGGAGTGGGCTACGAGCAGTACTTC.

The chain couples TRBV5-1 to TRBJ1-6; TRBD1 matches at 9 bases. Germline-derived CDR1 and CDR2 are SGHRS and YFSETQ. This CDR3 contains 14 residues. Germline trimming cut 5 bases from V and 9 bases from J; bases unmatched to any gene: 6. The CDR3 here is CASSSGTGPSPLHF. The DNA for the CDR3 is TGCGCCAGCAGTTCCGGGACAGGGCCTTCACCCCTCCACTTT.

The rearrangement links TRBV7-2 to TRBJ1-1; D ambiguous. Germline CDR1 reads SGHTA; CDR2 reads FQGNSA. Deletions cut 5 bases from V and 1 base from J, with 8 bases between. The CDR3 consists of 13 residues. Here the CDR3 reads CASSHTPNTEAFF. DNA of the CDR3: TGTGCCAGCAGCCACACGCCGAACACTGAAGCTTTCTTT.

V is TRBV12-3 or TRBV12-4 and J is TRBJ1-6; D remains unclear. The CDR3 loop spans 13 amino acids. Trimming pared 6 bases from V and 10 bases from J, leaving 13 bases between. The CDR3 DNA follows: TGTGCCAGCAGCCCCTCCGGGAAATCACCCCTCCACTTT. As protein: CASSPSGKSPLHF.

The chain recombines TRBV28 with TRBJ1-3; no firm D call. The germline CDR1 and CDR2 sequences are MDHEN and SYDVKM. The CDR3 is 14 residues long. V gave up 5 bases and J gave up 0 bases, with 8 bases separating them. As DNA, the CDR3 is TGTGCCAGCAGTGCCCCGGGCTCTGGAAACACCATATATTTT. It encodes CASSAPGSGNTIYF.

This sequence joins TRBV30 and TRBJ1-2, with a tentative D call TRBD1 (5 bases). CDR1 is GTSNPN and CDR2 is SVGIG in the germline V gene (reference sequence). The CDR3 is 12 amino acids. V dropped 8 bases and J dropped 6 bases, with 16 bases sitting between them. The DNA for the CDR3 is TGTGCCGGACTAGGGGCCTCGGATGGCTACACCTTC. Amino acid sequence: CAGLGASDGYTF.

This chain links TRBV5-1 with TRBJ2-7; TRBD1 aligns across 7 bases. The junction had 12 bases not matched to a gene; V was cut back by 5 bases and J by 1 base. CDR3 length: 16 amino acids. Germline loops: CDR1 SGHRS, CDR2 YFSETQ. The CDR3 DNA is TGCGCCAGCAGACCTACAGGGGAACCCCTATCCTACGAGCAGTACTTC. Protein product: CASRPTGEPLSYEQYF. Full variable domain (remainder filled in from reference TRBV5-1 and TRBJ2-7): KAGVTQTPRYLIKTRGQQVTLSCSPISGHRSVSWYQQTPGQGLQFLFEYFSETQRNKGNFPGRFSGRQFSNSRSEMNVSTLELGDSALYLCASRPTGEPLSYEQYFGPGTRLTVT.

The rearrangement links TRBV5-4 to TRBJ1-5; 9 bases match TRBD1. Germline V CDR1 and CDR2: SGHNT, YYREEE (reference sequence). The V and J ends lost 3 bases and 1 base, in that order; junction bases with no gene match: 8. The CDR3 loop spans 17 amino acids. The CDR3 sequence is CASSSGGGQGSNQPQHF. For the CDR3, the DNA is TGTGCCAGCAGCTCCGGGGGGGGACAGGGAAGCAATCAGCCCCAGCATTTT.

The J gene is TRBJ2-1, the V gene TRBV13, with TRBD2 matching over 7 bases. V trimming: 6 bases; J trimming: 3 bases; junction bases outside the gene matches: 8. This CDR3 is built from 15 residues. Germline V gives CDR1 PRHDT, CDR2 FYEKMQ (reference sequence). CDR3 protein: CASRRTGTNYNEQFF. CDR3 nucleotides: TGTGCCAGCAGGAGAACCGGGACTAACTACAATGAGCAGTTCTTC.

The rearrangement uses TRBV11-2 and TRBJ2-7; 8 bases are a match to TRBD2. CDR1 SGHAT and CDR2 FQNNGV come from the germline V gene. V gave up 2 bases and J gave up 2 bases; unmatched junction bases: 5. The CDR3 length is 15 residues. The CDR3 loop reads CASSLSTSGAYEQYF. CDR3 DNA: TGTGCCAGCAGCTTATCAACTAGCGGAGCCTACGAGCAGTACTTC.

The J gene is TRBJ1-2, the V gene TRBV6-4; 8 bases are a match to TRBD1. V trimming: 6 bases; J trimming: 8 bases; junction bases outside the gene matches: 8. This CDR3 region has 13 residues. CDR1 and CDR2 from the germline V gene are MRHNA and SNTAGT. The CDR3 protein is CASSPGQGEGYTF. The CDR3 coding sequence is TGTGCCAGCAGCCCCGGACAGGGTGAGGGCTACACCTTC.

The J gene is TRBJ2-4, the V gene TRBV2; tentative D call: TRBD1 (6 bases). The V and J ends lost 5 bases and 0 bases respectively, with 11 bases between them. The CDR3 covers 15 residues. Germline CDR1 is SNHLY and CDR2 is FYNNEI. CDR3 DNA sequence: TGTGCCAGCAGTCTAGGACAGCTAGCCAAAAACATTCAGTACTTC. It translates to CASSLGQLAKNIQYF.

This clone appeared once. The chain joins TRBV25-1 to TRBJ2-7; a possible D gene is TRBD2 (6 bases). Trimming shortened V by 0 bases and J by 7 bases, and 19 bases separated the two germline ends. The CDR3 loop spans 16 amino acids. The germline gives CDR1 MGHDK, CDR2 SYGVNS. As DNA, the CDR3 is TGTGCCAGCAGTGAATATCGGGGGACTCCTACGGGGGAGCAGTACTTC. This encodes CASSEYRGTPTGEQYF.

This chain connects TRBV4-1 to TRBJ2-3, with D possibly TRBD2 on 7 matching bases. The CDR3 is made up of 16 amino acids. Trimming stripped 5 bases from V and 3 bases from J, with 18 bases between. CDR1 and CDR2 from the germline V gene are MGHRA and YSYEKL. This CDR3 is CASSWWGGGGTDTQYF. CDR3 DNA: TGCGCCAGCAGCTGGTGGGGGGGCGGCGGGACAGATACGCAGTATTTT.

This clone was recorded once. The chain has TRBV5-6 and TRBJ2-7; TRBD2 aligns across 7 bases. This CDR3 contains 15 residues. The trim removed 4 bases at V and 1 base at J, leaving 8 bases unmatched. CDR1 is SGHDT, CDR2 YYEEEE, per germline. CDR3 DNA sequence: TGTGCCAGCAGCCCGGATGGGGGGGGGTCCTACGAGCAGTACTTC. The encoded protein is CASSPDGGGSYEQYF.

V is TRBV6-2 or TRBV6-3 and J is TRBJ2-7, with a tentative D call TRBD1 (6 bases). Between the trimmed V and J ends, which lost 4 bases and 9 bases, there was a span of 22 bases. This CDR3 comprises 15 residues. Germline lookup yields CDR1 MNHEY and CDR2 SVGEGT. Here the CDR3 reads CASSLDSTIPTGQYF. CDR3 sequence (DNA): TGTGCCAGCAGTTTGGACAGCACCATTCCTACGGGGCAGTACTTC.

J is TRBJ2-7 and V is TRBV7-2; TRBD2 is a possible D gene (6 bases). Between the trimmed V and J ends, which lost 1 base and 7 bases, there was a span of 17 bases. Germline CDR1 reads SGHTA; CDR2 reads FQGNSA. CDR3 size: 15 residues. This CDR3 is CASSLGGGIAREQYF. CDR3 bases: TGTGCCAGCAGCTTAGGAGGCGGGATAGCGAGGGAGCAGTACTTC.

The V call is TRBV5-6, the J call TRBJ1-6; D ambiguous. Germline loops: CDR1 SGHDT, CDR2 YYEEEE. CDR3 length equals 12 residues. V was trimmed by 4 bases and J by 5 bases, leaving 4 bases between them. Here the CDR3 DNA reads TGTGCCAGCAGCGTAAATAATTCACCCCTCCACTTT. Translated: CASSVNNSPLHF.

J is TRBJ1-6 and V is TRBV28; 8 nucleotides align to TRBD1. After removal of 8 bases from V and 9 bases from J, the junction contained 12 bases not matched to a gene. Germline-derived CDR1 and CDR2 are MDHEN and SYDVKM. The CDR3 is 15 residues long. The CDR3 nucleotides are TGTGCCAGCGGCCCCCAAGGACAGGGTGTTTCACCCCTCCACTTT. This codes for CASGPQGQGVSPLHF.